These 27 T cell receptor beta chains came from one sample sequenced in a study of blood T cell dynamics during melanoma immunotherapy. Clones were sequenced by immunoSEQ multiplex PCR, and TCRdb holds only the in-frame ones, with some missing. The sample shows 6,500 to 10,000 clones, 87% of them seen only once. The time point is: week 3, after first cycle of checkpoint inhibitor. Sequenced here: blood, sampled from a patient treated with checkpoint blockade. These receptors were taken from a human donor with melanoma.

The gene calls are TRBV19 and TRBJ1-4; D perhaps matches TRBD1 (5 bases). V was cut by 6 bases and J by 0 bases, with 14 bases left in between. The CDR3 is 16 residues long. Germline V gene sequence: CDR1 LNHDA, CDR2 SQIVND (reference sequence). CDR3 amino acids: CASRVTVSATNEKLFF. As DNA, the CDR3 is TGTGCCAGTAGGGTGACAGTTTCCGCAACTAATGAAAAACTGTTTTTT.

The chain joins TRBV19 to TRBJ1-1, with D possibly matching TRBD1 (6 bases). V was shortened by 4 bases and J by 0 bases, with 12 bases between the two germline ends. This CDR3 has 15 amino acids. Germline V gene data show CDR1 as LNHDA and CDR2 as SQIVND (reference sequence). CDR3: CASSTSRTVNTEAFF. Here the CDR3 DNA reads TGTGCCAGTAGTACCTCTCGGACAGTGAACACTGAAGCTTTCTTT.

This sequence joins TRBV28 and TRBJ1-3; D is undetermined. Germline values: CDR1 MDHEN, CDR2 SYDVKM. Between the trimmed V and J ends, which lost 2 bases and 0 bases, there was a span of 8 bases. This CDR3 is 15 amino acids long. The CDR3 nucleotides read TGTGCCAGCAGTTTAGTCAAGCACTCTGGAAACACCATATATTTT. It codes for CASSLVKHSGNTIYF.

This clone occurred once. CDR3 nucleotide sequence: TGTGCCTGGCGCCGGGACACTACCGGCGGCTACACCTTC. Protein: CAWRRDTTGGYTF. The chain couples TRBV30 to TRBJ1-2, with D possibly matching TRBD1 (6 bases). The ends were cut back, 5 bases at V and 8 bases at J, with 18 bases in the middle. The length of the CDR3 is 13 residues. The germline gives CDR1 GTSNPN, CDR2 SVGIG (reference sequence).

The table lists this clone with a count of one. V and J are TRBV15 and TRBJ1-1, with D possibly matching TRBD1 (5 bases). With 3 bases removed from V and 0 bases from J, the gap between germline ends came to 11 bases. Per germline, CDR1 LNHNV and CDR2 YYDKDF (reference sequence). This CDR3 region has 15 residues. This CDR3 reads CATSRGPVMNTEAFF. The CDR3 nucleotides are TGTGCCACCAGCAGGGGGCCGGTCATGAACACTGAAGCTTTCTTT. The variable domain in full, with the rest retrieved from reference TRBV15 and TRBJ1-1, is DAMVIQNPRYQVTQFGKPVTLSCSQTLNHNVMYWYQQKSSQAPKLLFHYYDKDFNNEADTPDNFQSRRPNTSFCFLDIRSPGLGDTAMYLCATSRGPVMNTEAFFGQGTRLTVV.

The chain joins TRBV11-2 to TRBJ2-7; TRBD2 aligns across 7 bases. Germline V gene data show CDR1 as SGHAT and CDR2 as FQNNGV. J was trimmed by 2 bases and V by 2 bases; bases with no gene match: 9. This CDR3 contains 16 residues. CDR3 amino acids: CASSLFLGRETYEQYF. The CDR3 DNA follows: TGTGCCAGCAGCTTATTTTTAGGGCGGGAGACCTACGAGCAGTACTTC.

This chain connects TRBV7-2 to TRBJ2-1; TRBD2 matches 9 bases. The CDR3 runs to 16 residues. Germline trimming cut 2 bases from V and 7 bases from J; bases unmatched to any gene: 9. CDR1 is SGHTA and CDR2 is FQGNSA in the germline V gene. The CDR3 spells CASSLLRQREVNEQFF. In nucleotides, the CDR3 is TGTGCCAGCAGCTTACTCCGGCAGCGGGAGGTGAATGAGCAGTTCTTC.

The J gene is TRBJ2-7, the V gene TRBV7-2; D not certain. The CDR3 runs 12 residues. Trimming took off 5 bases at V and 5 bases at J, with 10 bases between the two ends. Germline-derived CDR1 and CDR2 are SGHTA and FQGNSA. The CDR3 DNA follows: TGTGCCAGCAGCCCCACCCTCAACGAGCAGTACTTC. This encodes CASSPTLNEQYF.

The rearrangement links TRBV5-6 to TRBJ2-5; TRBD1 matches at 7 bases. CDR3 length: 14 amino acids. Per germline, CDR1 SGHDT and CDR2 YYEEEE. The J segment lost 1 base and the V segment lost 0 bases, leaving 0 bases of the junction unmatched. The CDR3 DNA reads TGTGCCAGCAGCTTGGCAGGGGGCCAAGAGACCCAGTACTTC. It encodes CASSLAGGQETQYF.

The chain couples TRBV11-2 to TRBJ2-5; no definite D call. V shed 5 bases and J shed 4 bases, with 23 bases lying between them. Looked up from germline, CDR1 is SGHAT and CDR2 is FQNNGV. CDR3 length: 17 amino acids. CDR3 coding DNA: TGTGCCAGCAGCATATATTCCGGGCCCGGCAAAAGAGAGACCCAGTACTTC. This sequence encodes CASSIYSGPGKRETQYF.

This rearrangement joins TRBV10-1 to TRBJ1-2; no firm D call. The CDR3 runs to 15 residues. Germline-derived CDR1 and CDR2 are WNHNN and SYGVQD (reference sequence). V gave up 3 bases and J gave up 7 bases, with 18 bases separating them. CDR3 region: CASSDRLTGPSGYTF. The CDR3 DNA reads TGCGCCAGCAGTGATCGCCTGACGGGCCCCTCTGGCTACACCTTC.

The chain recombines TRBV27 with TRBJ2-1; D perhaps matches TRBD1 (5 bases). Germline lookup yields CDR1 MNHEY and CDR2 SMNVEV (reference sequence). This CDR3 contains 13 residues. The ends were cut back, 5 bases at V and 7 bases at J, with 12 bases in the middle. The CDR3 protein is CASSKIGANEQFF. The CDR3 DNA follows: TGTGCCAGCAGTAAGATAGGGGCGAATGAGCAGTTCTTC.

V and J are TRBV28 and TRBJ1-2, with TRBD1 as a possible D gene (5 bases). The CDR3 consists of 13 residues. In germline, CDR1 is MDHEN, CDR2 SYDVKM. The V and J ends lost 3 bases and 8 bases respectively, with 13 bases between them. CDR3 amino acids: CASSFSGPGGYTF. The CDR3, as DNA: TGTGCCAGCAGTTTCTCGGGGCCGGGCGGCTACACCTTC.

V and J are TRBV25-1 and TRBJ1-2; D unresolved. The CDR3 runs to 11 residues. Germline V gives CDR1 MGHDK, CDR2 SYGVNS. V was trimmed by 0 bases and J by 4 bases, leaving 0 bases between them. The CDR3 reads CASSEYYGYTF. CDR3 DNA sequence: TGTGCCAGCAGTGAATACTATGGCTACACCTTC.

The genes are TRBV7-9 and TRBJ2-5, with D possibly matching TRBD2 (6 bases). The end of the DNA fits TRBJ2-7 better, so the J call may be wrong. The germline CDR1 and CDR2 sequences are SEHNR and FQNEAQ (reference sequence). The CDR3 totals 16 residues. CDR3 loop: CATGLGTSSGGIEQYF. In DNA form, the CDR3 reads TGTGCCACCGGCCTTGGGACTTCCTCTGGGGGGATCGAGCAGTACTTC.

V usage is TRBV11-3 and J usage is TRBJ2-1; D might be TRBD1 (5 bases). Germline lookup yields CDR1 SGHNT and CDR2 YENEEA. V lost 1 base, J lost 4 bases, and 11 bases lay in between. CDR3 length: 15 amino acids. The DNA for the CDR3 is TGTGCCAGCAGCTTAGGAGGTCAGGGATACAATGAGCAGTTCTTC. Translated: CASSLGGQGYNEQFF. Variable domain in full (rest from reference TRBV11-3 and TRBJ2-1): EAGVVQSPRYKIIEKKQPVAFWCNPISGHNTLYWYLQNLGQGPELLIRYENEEAVDDSQLPKDRFSAERLKGVDSTLKIQPAELGDSAVYLCASSLGGQGYNEQFFGPGTRLTVL.

The V and J genes are TRBV7-9 and TRBJ2-3; unclear D gene. This CDR3 has 14 amino acids. V was shortened by 5 bases and J by 0 bases, with 9 bases between the two germline ends. Germline values: CDR1 SEHNR, CDR2 FQNEAQ (reference sequence). CDR3 region: CASSPPGSTDTQYF. Written as DNA, the CDR3 is TGTGCCAGCAGCCCGCCCGGTAGCACAGATACGCAGTATTTT. Looking up the rest from reference TRBV7-9 and TRBJ2-3 gives the full variable domain: DTGVSQNPRHKITKRGQNVTFRCDPISEHNRLYWYRQTLGQGPEFLTYFQNEAQLEKSRLLSDRFSAERPKGSFSTLEIQRTEQGDSAMYLCASSPPGSTDTQYFGPGTRLTVL.

The chain combines TRBV11-2 with TRBJ2-7, with D unclear. Germline CDR1 reads SGHAT; CDR2 reads FQNNGV. The CDR3 spans 15 residues. V was shortened by 5 bases and J by 2 bases, with 16 bases between the two germline ends. CDR3 nucleotide sequence: TGTGCCAGCAGCCTAAGTCGGCAAGCCCCCTACGAGCAGTACTTC. Protein sequence: CASSLSRQAPYEQYF.

V and J are TRBV29-1 and TRBJ1-1, with a tentative D call TRBD1 (5 bases). CDR1 SQVTM and CDR2 ANQGSEA come from the germline V gene. This CDR3 has 12 residues. V gave up 6 bases and J gave up 0 bases, with 8 bases separating them. Written as DNA, the CDR3 is TGCAGCGTCGGAGGGGTGAACACTGAAGCTTTCTTT. Translation gives CSVGGVNTEAFF. Full variable domain (rest looked up from reference TRBV29-1 and TRBJ1-1): SAVISQKPSRDICQRGTSLTIQCQVDSQVTMMFWYRQQPGQSLTLIATANQGSEATYESGFVIDKFPISRPNLTFSTLTVSNMSPEDSSIYLCSVGGVNTEAFFGQGTRLTVV.

V and J are TRBV9 and TRBJ2-2, with TRBD1 matching 8 bases. The V and J ends lost 4 bases and 2 bases, in that order; junction bases with no gene match: 7. Germline lookup yields CDR1 SGDLS and CDR2 YYNGEE. CDR3 length: 16 residues. CDR3 region: CASSPPDRVNTGELFF. In DNA form, the CDR3 reads TGTGCCAGCAGCCCTCCGGACAGGGTTAACACCGGGGAGCTGTTTTTT. The full variable domain, completed using reference TRBV9 and TRBJ2-2, is DSGVTQTPKHLITATGQRVTLRCSPRSGDLSVYWYQQSLDQGLQFLIQYYNGEERAKGNILERFSAQQFPDLHSELNLSSLELGDSALYFCASSPPDRVNTGELFFGEGSRLTVL.

This clone has only one observation. The CDR3 reads CASSLGDRDRPNSGANVLTF. The CDR3 DNA is TGTGCCAGCAGCTTAGGGGACCGGGACAGGCCTAACTCTGGGGCCAACGTCCTGACTTTC. The V gene is TRBV11-3, the J gene TRBJ2-6, with 8 bases fitting TRBD1. The CDR3 totals 20 residues. The trim removed 1 base at V and 0 bases at J, leaving 11 bases unmatched. Germline V gene lookup returns CDR1 SGHNT and CDR2 YENEEA.

The chain joins TRBV21-1 to TRBJ2-5; the table's TRBD1 call for D was not verified on the DNA. TRBV21-1 is shown as a pseudogene. CDR3 length: 14 residues. This CDR3 is CASSNTGYQETQYF. The CDR3 DNA follows: TGTGCCAGCAGCAATACAGGGTACCAAGAGACCCAGTACTTC.

V is TRBV28 and J is TRBJ2-7, with D perhaps TRBD2 (5 bases). V lost 8 bases to trimming and J lost 3 bases, with 11 bases between them. Germline assignment: CDR1 MDHEN and CDR2 SYDVKM. CDR3 length: 12 amino acids. The CDR3 reads CASRASSYEQYF. The CDR3 bases are TGTGCCAGCCGGGCTAGCAGCTACGAGCAGTACTTC.

The V and J genes are TRBV5-1 and TRBJ2-5, with D possibly matching TRBD1 (7 bases). Germline V gives CDR1 SGHRS, CDR2 YFSETQ. V was cut by 4 bases and J by 5 bases, with 24 bases left in between. CDR3 length: 17 residues. CDR3 in DNA: TGCGCCAGCAGCCCGGGTGACCATGGAGGGGGCAGGGAGACCCAGTACTTC. Protein product: CASSPGDHGGGRETQYF.

The rearrangement uses TRBV7-6 and TRBJ2-7, with TRBD1 identical over 7 bases. Germline V lookup: CDR1 SGHVS, CDR2 FNYEAQ. V trimming: 6 bases; J trimming: 4 bases; junction bases outside the gene matches: 12. The CDR3 consists of 15 residues. CDR3 loop: CASSLTLGTEYEQYF. The CDR3 DNA is TGTGCCAGCAGTCTTACCCTAGGGACAGAATACGAGCAGTACTTC.

V and J are TRBV19 and TRBJ2-2; 14 bases match TRBD2. J gave up 3 bases and V 6 bases, and 12 bases lay outside the gene matches. This CDR3 region has 19 residues. Germline V gene sequence: CDR1 LNHDA, CDR2 SQIVND (reference sequence). The CDR3 sequence: CASRRRGTSGSKDTGELFF. The DNA for the CDR3 is TGTGCCAGTAGACGTCGGGGGACTAGCGGGAGTAAGGACACCGGGGAGCTGTTTTTT.

The CDR3, as DNA: TGTGCCAGCCCCAGACAGGGGGCAAGAGGGGCTGAAGCTTTCTTT. It is translated as CASPRQGARGAEAFF. This sequence joins TRBV25-1 and TRBJ1-1; 10 bases agree with TRBD1. In germline, CDR1 is MGHDK, CDR2 SYGVNS. V shed 8 bases, J shed 6 bases, and the junction held 12 bases outside the gene matches. The CDR3 loop spans 15 amino acids.